This is a list of T cell receptor beta chains from one sample in a study of T-cell reconstitution after alpha-beta-depleted transplantation in children. MiXCR, run by TCRdb on the PCR reads, gives a single entry per CDR3 protein. The table has 200,000 to 300,000 distinct CDR3 sequences, roughly a quarter seen once. Sequenced material: PBMCs, taken before TCRalphabeta/CD19-depleted stem cell transplant. Source of these receptors: a girl aged 2 to 9 with Fanconi anemia, due to receive a stem cell transplant. The CDR3 runs from the conserved cysteine through the conserved F or W. The D gene is left open where the match is weak. Clone size is shown for a subset of rows, as once, few, many or a class of expanded clone.

TRBJ2-1 | TRBV20-1 | TRBD2 | many | CSAKQGLAGWRANEQFF | TGCAGTGCTAAGCAGGGACTAGCGGGATGGAGAGCGAATGAGCAGTTCTTC
TRBJ2-1 | TRBV20-1 | . | . | CSASGAGVDNEQFF | TGCAGTGCTAGCGGCGCGGGTGTTGACAATGAGCAGTTCTTC
TRBJ2-7 | TRBV6-6 | . | many | CASSYGAAYEQYF | TGTGCCAGCAGTTACGGGGCAGCCTACGAGCAGTACTTC
TRBJ1-1 | TRBV10-3 | . | many | CADDRLSTEAFF | TGTGCCGACGACAGGTTGTCCACTGAAGCTTTCTTT
TRBJ1-1 | TRBV9 | TRBD1 | many | CASSVGTGGDTEAFF | TGTGCCAGCAGCGTAGGGACAGGGGGAGACACTGAAGCTTTCTTT
TRBJ1-1 | TRBV6-4 | . | many | CAAGTLNTEAFF | TGTGCCGCCGGGACCTTGAACACTGAAGCTTTCTTT
TRBJ2-1 | TRBV2 | . | few | CASRDNNEQFF | TGTGCCAGCAGGGACAACAATGAGCAGTTCTTC
TRBJ2-1 | TRBV20-1 | TRBD1 | many | CSAFPIRDRTYNEQFF | TGCAGTGCTTTTCCTATCCGGGACAGGACCTACAATGAGCAGTTCTTC
TRBJ2-1 | TRBV9 | TRBD2 | many | CASSLSGREYEQFF | TGTGCCAGCAGCCTGAGCGGGAGGGAATATGAGCAGTTCTTC
TRBJ2-1 | TRBV5-1 | TRBD2 | . | CASDPGRASSYNEQFF | TGCGCCAGCGACCCCGGGAGGGCTAGCTCCTACAATGAGCAGTTCTTC
TRBJ1-2 | TRBV28 | . | . | CASTGQSFLTYGYTF | TGTGCCAGCACCGGACAATCCTTCCTCACCTATGGCTACACCTTC
TRBJ2-6 | TRBV29-1 | . | many | CSVGGEWANVLTF | TGCAGCGTTGGGGGTGAGTGGGCCAACGTCCTGACTTTC
TRBJ2-1 | TRBV11-2 | TRBD2 | . | CASSPRTSGSLFYNEQFF | TGTGCCAGCAGCCCACGGACTAGCGGGAGCCTTTTTTACAATGAGCAGTTCTTC
TRBJ2-7 | TRBV6-1 | . | . | CASSPANQGNSYEQYF | TGTGCCAGCAGCCCAGCGAACCAGGGCAACTCCTACGAGCAGTACTTC
TRBJ2-5 | TRBV6-6 | . | . | CASSYARGETQYF | TGTGCCAGCAGTTATGCCCGGGGAGAGACCCAGTACTTC
TRBJ2-1 | TRBV27 | . | many | CASSLWFGREQFF | TGTGCCAGCAGTTTATGGTTCGGGCGGGAGCAGTTCTTC
TRBJ2-3 | TRBV12-3/TRBV12-4 | TRBD1 | many | CASHSGGSNTDTQYF | TGTGCCAGCCATTCAGGGGGATCCAACACAGATACGCAGTATTTT
TRBJ2-7 | TRBV12-3/TRBV12-4 | TRBD2 | many | CASSVLSGGEFYEQYF | TGTGCCAGCAGCGTCTTAAGCGGGGGAGAGTTCTACGAGCAGTACTTC
TRBJ2-2 | TRBV24-1 | . | many | CATPQGFYIGELFF | TGTGCCACCCCTCAGGGGTTTTACATAGGGGAGCTGTTTTTT
TRBJ2-1 | TRBV29-1 | . | few | CSVKRAAQMEQFF | TGCAGCGTAAAGAGAGCCGCACAGATGGAGCAGTTCTTC
TRBJ1-2 | TRBV29-1 | . | . | CSHDSIYGYTF | TGCAGCCACGATTCCATCTATGGCTACACCTTC
TRBJ2-7 | TRBV12-3/TRBV12-4 | . | many | CASSSRTYEQYF | TGTGCCAGCAGTTCTCGAACCTACGAGCAGTACTTC
TRBJ2-3 | TRBV5-1 | . | few | CASSFSRVADTQYF | TGCGCCAGCAGCTTTAGCAGGGTTGCAGATACGCAGTATTTT
TRBJ2-1 | TRBV20-1 | TRBD2 | many | CSARLAGGRYNEQFF | TGCAGTGCTAGACTAGCGGGGGGCCGTTACAATGAGCAGTTCTTC
TRBJ2-3 | TRBV7-2 | TRBD2 | . | CASSPRLAMSTDTQYF | TGTGCCAGCAGCCCCAGACTAGCGATGTCCACAGATACGCAGTATTTT
TRBJ2-3 | TRBV12-3/TRBV12-4 | TRBD2 | . | CASSSGGAPDTQYF | TGTGCCAGCTCTAGCGGGGGGGCCCCAGATACGCAGTATTTT
TRBJ1-5 | TRBV7-2 | . | . | CASSYGPGRSQPQHF | TGTGCCAGCAGCTACGGCCCTGGCAGATCCCAGCCCCAGCATTTT
TRBJ2-7 | TRBV20-1 | . | . | CSASYWNSDSYEQYF | TGCAGTGCTAGCTATTGGAACAGCGACTCCTACGAGCAGTACTTC
TRBJ2-5 | TRBV5-1 | TRBD1 | . | CASSPFGQGQETQYF | TGCGCCAGCAGCCCGTTTGGACAGGGGCAAGAGACCCAGTACTTC
TRBJ2-1 | TRBV20-1 | . | . | CSAPPPSDSSYNEQFF | TGCAGTGCGCCTCCTCCGTCGGACAGCTCCTACAATGAGCAGTTCTTC
TRBJ1-6 | TRBV20-1 | TRBD1 | many | CSAVGTGSSPLHF | TGCAGTGCTGTCGGGACAGGGAGTTCACCCCTCCACTTT
TRBJ2-1 | TRBV7-2 | . | . | CASSILALQLNEQFF | TGTGCCAGCAGCATTCTAGCGCTTCAATTGAATGAGCAGTTCTTC
TRBJ2-1 | TRBV20-1 | . | . | CSARGRQLTYNEQFF | TGCAGTGCTAGGGGGAGGCAATTAACCTACAATGAGCAGTTCTTC
TRBJ2-4 | TRBV6-1 | . | many | CASSPWAKGFLAKNIQYF | TGTGCCAGCAGCCCTTGGGCAAAAGGCTTCTTAGCCAAAAACATTCAGTACTTC
TRBJ2-7 | TRBV20-1 | . | once | CSARVEDYGNYEQYF | TGCAGTGCTAGAGTAGAGGACTACGGAAATTACGAGCAGTACTTC
TRBJ2-7 | TRBV5-1 | . | few | CASSLEPVDSYEQYF | TGCGCCAGCAGCTTGGAGCCAGTAGACTCCTACGAGCAGTACTTC
TRBJ2-2 | TRBV5-1 | . | . | CASSLQGSQNGELFF | TGCGCCAGCAGCTTGCAGGGCTCACAAAACGGGGAGCTGTTTTTT
TRBJ2-7 | TRBV4-1 | . | few | CASSQDFDAIYEQYF | TGCGCCAGCAGCCAAGATTTTGACGCGATCTACGAGCAGTACTTC
TRBJ2-7 | TRBV4-1 | TRBD1 | . | CASSRTGEEQYF | TGCGCCAGCAGCCGCACAGGGGAAGAGCAGTACTTC
TRBJ2-5 | TRBV7-2 | TRBD2 | . | CASSLVAGLAKETQYF | TGTGCCAGCAGCTTAGTGGCCGGACTAGCGAAAGAGACCCAGTACTTC
TRBJ1-2 | TRBV28 | . | few | CASSFSQGYGYTF | TGTGCCAGCAGTTTTTCTCAGGGGTATGGCTACACCTTC
TRBJ2-1 | TRBV24-1 | TRBD2 | many | CATSDPTSGGAHEQFF | TGTGCCACCAGTGATCCCACTAGCGGGGGGGCCCATGAGCAGTTCTTC